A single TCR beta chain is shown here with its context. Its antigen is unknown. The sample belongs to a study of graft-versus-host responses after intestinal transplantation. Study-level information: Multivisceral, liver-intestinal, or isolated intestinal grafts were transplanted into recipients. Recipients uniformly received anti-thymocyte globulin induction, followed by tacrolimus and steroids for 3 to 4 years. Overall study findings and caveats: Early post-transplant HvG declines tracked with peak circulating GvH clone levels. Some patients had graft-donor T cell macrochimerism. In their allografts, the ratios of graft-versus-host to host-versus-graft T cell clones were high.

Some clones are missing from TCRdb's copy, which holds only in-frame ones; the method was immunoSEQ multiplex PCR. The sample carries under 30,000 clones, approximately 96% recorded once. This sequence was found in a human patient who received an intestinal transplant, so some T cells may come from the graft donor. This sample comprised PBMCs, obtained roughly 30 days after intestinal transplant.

CDR3 bases: TGTGCCAGTAGTGCCACTAGCGGGGGGGTGCATGAGCAGTTCTTC. Protein: CASSATSGGVHEQFF. V is TRBV19 and J is TRBJ2-1, with TRBD2 identical over 13 bases. Germline trimming cut 5 bases from V and 8 bases from J; bases unmatched to any gene: 6. Germline CDR1 is LNHDA and CDR2 is SQIVND (reference sequence). The CDR3 extends over 15 amino acids.